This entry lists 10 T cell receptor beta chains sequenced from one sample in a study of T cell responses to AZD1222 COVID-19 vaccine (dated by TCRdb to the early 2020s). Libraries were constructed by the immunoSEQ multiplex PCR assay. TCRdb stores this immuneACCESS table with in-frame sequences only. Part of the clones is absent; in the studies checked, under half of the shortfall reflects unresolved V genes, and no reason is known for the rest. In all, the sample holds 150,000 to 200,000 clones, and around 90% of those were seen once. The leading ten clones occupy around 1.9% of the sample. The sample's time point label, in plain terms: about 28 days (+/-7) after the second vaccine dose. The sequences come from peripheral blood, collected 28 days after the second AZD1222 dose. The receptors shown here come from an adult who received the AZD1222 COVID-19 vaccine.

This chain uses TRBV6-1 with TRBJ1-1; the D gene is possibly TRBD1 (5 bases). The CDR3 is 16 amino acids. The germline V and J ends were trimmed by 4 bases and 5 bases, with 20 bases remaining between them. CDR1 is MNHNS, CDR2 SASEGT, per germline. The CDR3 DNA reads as TGTGCCAGCAGTGGGAAAGGGACCCCTTTGGGAACTGAAGCTTTCTTT. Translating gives CASSGKGTPLGTEAFF.

The CDR3 sequence: CASSHGTPGPYNSPLHF. For the CDR3, the DNA is TGTGCCAGCAGCCACGGGACACCCGGGCCCTATAATTCACCCCTCCACTTT. The V call is TRBV5-4, the J call TRBJ1-6; D is possibly TRBD1 (6 bases). The CDR3 spans 17 residues. Deletions cut 4 bases from V and 2 bases from J, with 16 bases between. The germline gives CDR1 SGHNT, CDR2 YYREEE (reference sequence).

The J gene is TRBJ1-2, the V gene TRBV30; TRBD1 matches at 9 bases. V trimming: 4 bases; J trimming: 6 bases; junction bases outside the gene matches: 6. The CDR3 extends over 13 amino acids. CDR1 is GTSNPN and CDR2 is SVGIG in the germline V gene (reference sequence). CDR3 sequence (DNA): TGTGCCTGGACCCGGGACAGGGTCGATGGCTACACCTTC. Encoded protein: CAWTRDRVDGYTF.

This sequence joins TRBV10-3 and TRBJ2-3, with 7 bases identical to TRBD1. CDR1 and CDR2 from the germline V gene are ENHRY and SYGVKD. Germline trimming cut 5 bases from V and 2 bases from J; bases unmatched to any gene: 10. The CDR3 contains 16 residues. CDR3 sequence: CAISKEGQTNTDTQYF. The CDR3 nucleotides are TGTGCCATCAGTAAAGAGGGACAGACGAACACAGATACGCAGTATTTT.

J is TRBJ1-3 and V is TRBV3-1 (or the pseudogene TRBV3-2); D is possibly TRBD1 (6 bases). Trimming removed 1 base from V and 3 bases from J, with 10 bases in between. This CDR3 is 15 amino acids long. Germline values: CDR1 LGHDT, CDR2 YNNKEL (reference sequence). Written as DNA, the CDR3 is TGTGCCAGCAGCCAAGGAGGGACATATGGAAACACCATATATTTT. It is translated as CASSQGGTYGNTIYF.

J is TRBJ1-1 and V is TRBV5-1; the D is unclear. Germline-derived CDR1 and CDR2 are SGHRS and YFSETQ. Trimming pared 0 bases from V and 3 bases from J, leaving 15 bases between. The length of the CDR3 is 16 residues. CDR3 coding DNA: TGCGCCAGCAGCTTGGTGTCTGCGGGCGCGGACACTGAAGCTTTCTTT. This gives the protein CASSLVSAGADTEAFF.

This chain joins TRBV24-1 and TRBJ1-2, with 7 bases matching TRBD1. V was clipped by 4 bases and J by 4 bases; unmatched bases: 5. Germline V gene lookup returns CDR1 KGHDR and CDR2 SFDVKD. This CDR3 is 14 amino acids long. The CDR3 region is CATSDHRGSYGYTF. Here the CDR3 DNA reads TGTGCCACCAGTGACCACAGGGGAAGCTATGGCTACACCTTC.

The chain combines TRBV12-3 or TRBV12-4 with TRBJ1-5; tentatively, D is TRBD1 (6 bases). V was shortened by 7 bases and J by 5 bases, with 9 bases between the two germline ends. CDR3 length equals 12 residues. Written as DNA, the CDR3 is TGTGCCAGCACCCACAGGGATCAGCCCCAGCATTTT. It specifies CASTHRDQPQHF.

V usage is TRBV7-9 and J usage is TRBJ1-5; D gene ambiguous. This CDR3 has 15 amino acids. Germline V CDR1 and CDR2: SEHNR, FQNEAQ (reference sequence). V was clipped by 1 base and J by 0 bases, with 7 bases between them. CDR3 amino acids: CASSLDGNSNQPQHF. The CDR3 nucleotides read TGTGCCAGCAGCTTAGACGGTAATAGCAATCAGCCCCAGCATTTT.

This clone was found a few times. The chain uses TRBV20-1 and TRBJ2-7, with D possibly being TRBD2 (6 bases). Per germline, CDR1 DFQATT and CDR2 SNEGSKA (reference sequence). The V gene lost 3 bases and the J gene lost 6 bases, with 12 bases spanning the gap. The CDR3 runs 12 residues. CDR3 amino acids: CSASRRGVEQYF. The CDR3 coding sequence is TGCAGTGCTAGTCGGCGGGGAGTCGAGCAGTACTTC.